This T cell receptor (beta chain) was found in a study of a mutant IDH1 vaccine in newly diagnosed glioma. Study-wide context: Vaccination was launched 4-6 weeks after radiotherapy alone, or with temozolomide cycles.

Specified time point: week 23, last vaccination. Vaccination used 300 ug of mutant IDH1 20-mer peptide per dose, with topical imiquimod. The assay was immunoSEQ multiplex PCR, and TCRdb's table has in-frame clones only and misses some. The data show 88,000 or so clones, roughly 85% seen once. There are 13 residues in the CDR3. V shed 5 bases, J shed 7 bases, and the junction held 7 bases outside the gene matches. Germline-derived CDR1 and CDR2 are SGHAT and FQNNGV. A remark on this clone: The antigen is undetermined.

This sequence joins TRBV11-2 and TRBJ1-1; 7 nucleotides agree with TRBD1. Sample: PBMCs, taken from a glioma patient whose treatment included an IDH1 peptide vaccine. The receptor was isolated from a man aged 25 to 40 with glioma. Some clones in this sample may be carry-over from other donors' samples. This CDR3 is CASSPTGSFEAFF. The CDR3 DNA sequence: TGTGCCAGCAGCCCGACAGGGAGTTTTGAAGCTTTCTTT. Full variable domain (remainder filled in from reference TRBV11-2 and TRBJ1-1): EAGVAQSPRYKIIEKRQSVAFWCNPISGHATLYWYQQILGQGPKLLIQFQNNGVVDDSQLPKDRFSAERLKGVDSTLKIQPAKLEDSAVYLCASSPTGSFEAFFGQGTRLTVV.